This TCR beta chain was obtained from a study of blood T cell repertoires in COVID-19. Original handling: How many nucleated cells were present was estimated from reference gene primer amplification. The method was immunoSEQ multiplex PCR; TCRdb's version includes in-frame clones alone and lacks a portion of them. V and J calls plus clone size are reproduced from that table; the DNA served to infer D and trimming. The top ten hold around 7.8% of the sample, which has 250,000 to 350,000 clones, over 75% seen once. The CDR3 runs to 15 residues. Per germline, CDR1 SGHKS and CDR2 YYEKEE (reference sequence). Trimming took 3 bases from V and 15 from J; bases not matched to a gene: 18.

The clonotype comes from a woman aged 45 to 65 who had recovered from COVID-19. Sequencing was done on a sample of peripheral blood. The chain joins TRBV5-5 to TRBJ2-1; 7 bases are shared with TRBD1. The CDR3 protein is CASSSSTGRPGNPFF. CDR3 coding DNA: TGTGCCAGCAGCTCCTCGACAGGGAGACCGGGTAATCCGTTCTTC.